This section outlines one T cell receptor (beta chain) sequence together with its context. Which antigen it targets is not known. No base-level quality is on record; no much larger clone is a single base apart. The receptor library was made with the immunoSEQ multiplex PCR assay. The multiplex PCR relied on a mix of 60 forward primers for TCR Vbeta segments and 13 reverse primers for TCR Jbeta segments. The CDR3 region of rearranged TCR beta genes was amplified from genomic DNA with a multiplex PCR assay. The amplified TCR beta libraries were sequenced on the Illumina HiSeq System as 87-base-pair reads. As for how the authors treated the data: Across the 700 or so repertoires, a later analysis counted approximately 83 million unique TCR beta chains, 9.5 million to 12 million of which were shared by at least two donors. Raw reads were error-corrected and collapsed into unique sequences with a nearest-neighbor algorithm that merged closely related sequences to remove PCR and sequencing errors. CDR3 sequences were aligned to IMGT reference sequences to assign V, D and J gene segments. For a sequence to be retained, at least a six-nucleotide match to both a V gene segment and a J gene segment was required. Rearrangements were called productive when the CDR3 lacked stop codons and stayed in frame with V and J; all others were non-productive. CDR3 was defined according to IMGT convention as the region running from the second conserved V-encoded cysteine to the conserved J-encoded phenylalanine. The earlier analysis of approximately 590 of the donors excluded any sequence lacking an unambiguous match to a single V gene segment. An earlier analysis of 500 to 700 of the donors classified V segments as functional when productive rearrangements were above 56.7% and as segregating when the standard deviation between donors was above 5%. A statistical classification framework was developed to diagnose cytomegalovirus status using the catalog of TCR beta chain sequences. In a later analysis, TCR nucleotide sequences were compared against IMGT/GENE-DB human TR gene sequences so that V and J genes could be assigned. The TCRdist pipeline was used in a later analysis to assign CDR3 sequences and most-parsimonious VDJ recombination scenarios. In a later analysis, each TCR beta chain was defined by its CDR3 amino acid sequence together with its V-gene family, and reads lacking a unique V-gene family were excluded. In a later analysis, some 600 highly shared, low-generation-probability nucleotide sequences were removed to address suspected cross-contamination and a sequencing artifact. In a later analysis, a clonal expansion index for each public chain was calculated from normalized within-repertoire ranks of inferred template counts. Generation probabilities in a later analysis came from a VDJ recombination model fitted to out-of-frame rearrangements, and those results were checked against IGoR. A later analysis scored TCR-TCR, TCR-HLA and TCR-CMV co-occurrence with hypergeometric tests, applying a repertoire-size bias correction to TCR pairs. In a later analysis, false discovery rates were estimated by permuting HLA or CMV assignments 20 times. In a later analysis, co-occurring TCRs were grouped with DBSCAN, and TCRdist sequence similarity was added when clustering was performed within HLA-allele-positive subsets. Repertoires with fewer than 30,000 or more than 120,000 public chains, plus five repertoires with anomalous nucleotide sharing, were excluded from co-occurrence clustering. TCRdb provides this immuneACCESS table in a form limited to in-frame rearrangements. Some clones are lacking; in checked studies, under half of them reflect an unresolved V gene, and why the rest are absent is not known. V and J calls and clone size follow that table, whereas D and trimming were derived from the DNA. The sample profile shows fewer than 120,000 clones; around 79% of them were found once. The ten largest clones add up to 1.3% of the sample.

The record originates from a study of cytomegalovirus exposure and HLA in healthy donors listed by TCRdb under 2017. Some background on the complete study: In an earlier analysis of about 560 of the donors, approximately 300 Gb of sequence data and 100 million or so unique TCR beta sequences from roughly 180 million T cells were reported. The genetic ancestry cluster associated with self-reported Caucasian donors included roughly 84% of the approximately 410 genotyped donors. Donor age, sex, ethnicity and CMV serostatus were compiled together with the repertoire data. Among roughly 400 genotyped donors of the cohort, an average of about 240,000 unique TCR beta nucleotide sequences were sequenced per donor, roughly 18% of them non-productive. Five DR-DQ haplotypes were handled as single units for association and clustering because linkage in the cohort was strong. A later analysis re-analyzed previously published TCR beta repertoires from 666 donors and added high-resolution HLA genotyping to study TCR occurrence patterns. The study was designed to test whether signatures of past pathogen exposure could be identified by cataloging public T cell receptors. All discovery cohort repertoires had been generated on a single sequencing platform. An earlier analysis of approximately 500 of the donors applied high-throughput TCR beta sequencing to assess whether each TCR beta V gene segment acted as functional or pseudogenic. Rather than using new phenotypic data, the later analysis identified candidate immune exposures from TCR beta sequences and from how often those sequences occurred across donors. To predict cytomegalovirus infection status, the study brought together high-throughput TCR immunosequencing, statistical association of individual TCRs with disease status, and machine learning. Approximately 300 gigabases of sequencing data and around 87 million unique TCR sequences were included in an early release covering roughly 700 HLA-typed donors. Both class I and class II loci were covered by HLA typing, at four-digit resolution. Along with the approximately 700-subject first cohort, a separate validation cohort of some 130 different subjects was used. The study used immunosequencing to profile the T cell repertoires of several hundred subjects and linked those repertoires to cytomegalovirus serostatus. Typing coverage differed by locus: A, B, C, DRB1 and DQB1 were typed in about 620-640 donors, DQA1 in 500 to 550, DPA1 in 600 to 610, and DPB1 in 400 to 480. A later genetic analysis took genome-wide SNP genotypes for about three fifths of the 666 donors and used that subset as a discovery cohort. What the work shows at the level of the full study, not this receptor alone: For the cohort, immune exposure information was limited to CMV serostatus. The study listed over 150 TCR beta chains as associated with cytomegalovirus. An association between a missense DCLRE1C variant and V-gene and J-gene trimming of TCR beta chains was found in a later genetic analysis and replicated in an independent cohort. The earlier analysis of nearly 600 of the donors excluded roughly 16 rarely observed V segments, including chromosome 9 orphons, because counts were too low. In a later analysis, HLA-associated TCR beta chains showed more clonal expansion and lower generation probabilities than non-associated chains that were equally common. Most TCR sequences were seen in very few donors, while some public TCRs were found in many individuals. In an earlier analysis of 587 of the donors, most TCR beta V segments appeared in productive rearrangements about 90% or about 30% of the time, broadly matching IMGT annotations. The classifier was reported to diagnose cytomegalovirus status with high specificity and sensitivity in both the original cohort and the validation cohort. Some IMGT-functional V segments, including TRBV6-2 and TRBV6-3, could not be distinguished by the 87-base-pair reads and were therefore excluded. Because HLA typing was unavailable for some donors at each locus, only the typed subset was used in association tests. Most CMV-associated TCR beta chains appeared to be HLA-restricted in a later analysis, and the HLA associations seemed to be driven largely by CMV exposure. The presence/absence analyses assumed that sequencing depth was roughly uniform across donors, and that assumption may not be true. Linkage disequilibrium might explain the correlated functional status among segregating V segments, but an unknown experimental factor could not be excluded. In vitro tests confirmed that a few of the cytomegalovirus-associated TCR beta chains recognize cytomegalovirus antigens. A further reported finding was that TCR beta sequences accurately predicted the HLA-A and HLA-B alleles for most subjects in the first cohort. In a later analysis, the rate of TCR association differed among HLA loci, with DRB1 alleles having the most associated TCRs and HLA-C alleles having the fewest. A later analysis associated 16,951 TCR beta sequences with specific HLA alleles at a false discovery rate of 0.05. According to a later genetic analysis, donors in an Asian-associated ancestry cluster had fewer N-insertions in productive TCRs than the approximately 700-donor mean. The authors suggested that the approach could potentially be extended to other disease states and immunological phenotypes. When HLA alleles, especially DR and DQ, strongly co-occurred, attributing TCR associations to individual alleles was difficult. A cluster of highly shared sequence variants was judged likely to be a technical artifact of the sequencing pipeline. Several of the top co-occurrence clusters appeared to be linked to parvovirus B19, influenza, CMV and Epstein-Barr virus, according to a later analysis. Only TCR beta chains were sequenced in this cohort, and the absence of alpha or paired-chain data limited detectable features.

The cohort consisted of approximately 670 healthy bone marrow donors. Cohort members were all nominally healthy when sampled, although unrecorded immune exposures were likely present. The donor tested CMV seronegative, placing the donor among the roughly 350 seronegative members of the cohort. A peripheral blood sample was provided by each donor, and peripheral blood mononuclear cells were used for TCR beta sequencing. The Qiagen DNeasy Blood Extraction Kit was used to extract genomic DNA from the blood cell samples. The germline V and J ends show losses of 8 bases and 4 bases respectively, and no gene match explains 10 bases of the junction. The CDR3 holds 14 amino acids from the cysteine to the phenylalanine. Left in the record is the CDR3 DNA by itself, 42 bases read in frame from the first base. Sequences MNHEY (CDR1) and SVGAGI (CDR2) are obtained from the germline V gene.

The rearrangement joined TRBV6-5 to TRBJ1-2; 7 of the junction bases match TRBD1. The sample taken for sequencing was PBMCs. The receptor was isolated from a woman under 40 in good health and CMV-seronegative. The CDR3 sequence is CASGGDREIYGYTF. The DNA sequence is given as TGTGCCAGCGGGGGCGACAGGGAAATCTATGGCTACACCTTC.